The text below deals with one TCR beta chain. Its specificity is unknown. V dropped 0 bases and J dropped 8; count of bases not matched to a gene: 2. CDR1 and CDR2 (germline): SGHRS, YFSETQ. The CDR3 consists of 14 residues. The data stem from a study of cytomegalovirus exposure and HLA in healthy donors. About the research overall: Within the Caucasian-associated ancestry cluster were 81% of the 398 genotyped donors. Study results and limitations: Among donors in an Asian-associated ancestry cluster, a later analysis reportedly found fewer N-insertions than the approximately 670-donor mean. Equally common other TCR beta chains were less clonally expanded than HLA-associated ones, a later analysis found.

The study ran its PCR with 60 Vbeta and 13 Jbeta primers. The table came from immunoSEQ multiplex PCR; TCRdb's copy has only in-frame clones and leaves some out. The sample yields over 150,000 clones, just under 80% seen once. The chain has TRBV5-1 and TRBJ1-1; 12 nucleotides match TRBD1. The clonotype originates from a woman aged 50 to 60 in good health and CMV-seropositive. Sequenced sample: PBMCs. The CDR3 spells CASSLVGQGAEAFF. As DNA, the CDR3 is TGCGCCAGCAGCTTGGTGGGACAGGGGGCCGAAGCTTTCTTT.